Listed here are 26 T cell receptor beta chains from one sample, sequenced in a study of blood T cells in healthy people across ages. A J-beta primer mix and a sample-barcoded 5' primer were used in a second PCR of about 7 to 12 cycles. TCRdb ran MiXCR on the 5' RACE reads and lists one entry per CDR3 protein. The sample has about 650,000 distinct CDR3 sequences; about 32% are singletons. The sample was blood. The source of these receptors is a woman of 80 years or more in good health.

A note on this clonotype: A much larger clone lies a single base off, so this may be a read error. V usage is TRBV9 and J usage is TRBJ2-5, with 8 bases aligning to TRBD2. Germline V CDR1 and CDR2: SGDLS, YYNGEE. This CDR3 has 18 residues. The ends lost 3 bases at V and 11 bases at J; junction bases unmatched: 24. CDR3: CASSAPRSGGPKDNEQYF. CDR3 nucleotide sequence: TGTGCCAGCAGCGCGCCCCGGTCGGGGGGGCCCAAGGACAATGAGCAGTACTTC. Looking up the rest from reference TRBV9 and TRBJ2-5 gives the full variable domain: DSGVTQTPKHLITATGQRVTLRCSPRSGDLSVYWYQQSLDQGLQFLIQYYNGEERAKGNILERFSAQQFPDLHSELNLSSLELGDSALYFCASSAPRSGGPKDNEQYFGPGTRLLVL.

J is TRBJ2-3 and V is TRBV12-3 or TRBV12-4, with D possibly called TRBD1 or TRBD2 (5 bases each). The V end lost 6 bases, the J end lost 4 bases, and 8 bases lay between the germline ends. The CDR3 spans 12 residues. CDR3 amino acids: CASRLGPDTQYF. The CDR3 coding sequence is TGTGCCAGCAGGCTGGGACCAGATACGCAGTATTTT.

This clonotype was counted a few times. A much larger clone differs by one base, so this may be a read error. The J gene is TRBJ2-1, the V gene TRBV11-2; TRBD1 is a possible D gene (6 bases). The end of the DNA fits TRBJ2-7 better, so the J call may be wrong. The length of the CDR3 is 16 residues. From germline, CDR1 is SGHAT and CDR2 FQNNGV. This CDR3 is CASSGRTVSSYNEQYF. The DNA of the CDR3 is TGTGCCAGCAGCGGTAGGACAGTCAGTTCCTACAATGAGCAGTACTTC.

With regard to this clonotype: A read error may be the cause here, since a much bigger clone is one base away. The rearrangement uses TRBV20-1 and TRBJ2-5, with 12 bases identical to TRBD2. V trimming: 6 bases; J trimming: 5 bases; junction bases outside the gene matches: 13. Germline V gene sequence: CDR1 DFQATT, CDR2 SNEGSKA (reference sequence). This CDR3 region has 16 residues. CDR3 region: CSAPTRASGGAETQYF. CDR3 nucleotide sequence: TGCAGTGCCCCCACACGGGCTAGCGGGGGGGCCGAGACCCAGTACTTC.

The chain employs TRBV4-2 and TRBJ1-1; perhaps TRBD1 as D (6 bases). CDR1 is LGHNA, CDR2 YNFKEQ, per germline. V was trimmed by 1 base and J by 5 bases, leaving 20 bases between them. There are 17 residues in the CDR3. CDR3 sequence reads: CASSQGSGVNRETEAFF. In DNA form, the CDR3 reads TGTGCCAGCAGCCAAGGGAGTGGAGTTAACAGGGAAACTGAAGCTTTCTTT.

This clonotype was counted at least ten times. The V gene is TRBV30, the J gene TRBJ1-2; 9 bases are shared with TRBD1. This CDR3 contains 12 residues. The germline gives CDR1 GTSNPN, CDR2 SVGIG (reference sequence). The V and J ends lost 3 bases and 7 bases, in that order; junction bases with no gene match: 3. The CDR3 DNA is TGTGCCTGGAGACAGGGGGCAATTGGCTACACCTTC. Translation: CAWRQGAIGYTF. Filled out from reference TRBV30 and TRBJ1-2, the complete variable domain reads SQTIHQWPATLVQPVGSPLSLECTVEGTSNPNLYWYRQAAGRGLQLLFYSVGIGQISSEVPQNLSASRPQDRQFILSSKKLLLSDSGFYLCAWRQGAIGYTFGSGTRLTVV.

This clonotype was picked up many times. CDR3 nucleotides: TGTGCCAGCAGCTCCGGCGGAGGTCACCGGGAGACCCAGTACTTC. Translating it yields CASSSGGGHRETQYF. The rearrangement links TRBV11-2 to TRBJ2-5, with D possibly being TRBD2 (5 bases). Germline V gene data show CDR1 as SGHAT and CDR2 as FQNNGV. V lost 4 bases, J lost 5 bases, and 17 bases lay in between. This CDR3 spans 15 amino acids.

This clonotype was detected many times. The chain has TRBV7-2 and TRBJ2-1; unclear D gene. V shed 1 base and J shed 4 bases, with 8 bases lying between them. The CDR3 covers 14 residues. Germline lookup yields CDR1 SGHTA and CDR2 FQGNSA. Written as DNA, the CDR3 is TGTGCCAGCAGCTTAGACGCCCGTTACAATGAGCAGTTCTTC. As protein: CASSLDARYNEQFF.

In its sample, this clonotype was seen a few times. The CDR3 region is CASSVVTDTQYF. The CDR3 DNA is TGTGCCAGCAGCGTAGTGACAGATACGCAGTATTTT. The gene calls are TRBV9 and TRBJ2-3; D remains unclear. The germline V gene encodes CDR1 SGDLS and CDR2 YYNGEE. V gave up 0 bases and J gave up 3 bases, with 2 bases separating them. This CDR3 region has 12 residues. Full variable domain (outside the CDR3, taken from reference TRBV9 and TRBJ2-3): DSGVTQTPKHLITATGQRVTLRCSPRSGDLSVYWYQQSLDQGLQFLIQYYNGEERAKGNILERFSAQQFPDLHSELNLSSLELGDSALYFCASSVVTDTQYFGPGTRLTVL.

This clonotype was seen many times. This chain connects TRBV5-1 to TRBJ2-6, with D unclear. Trimming removed 7 bases from V and 0 bases from J, with 8 bases in between. CDR1 and CDR2 (germline): SGHRS, YFSETQ. The CDR3 spans 14 residues. DNA for the CDR3: TGCGCCAGCTCGTCGATCTCTGGGGCCAACGTCCTGACTTTC. Its protein is CASSSISGANVLTF.

V usage is TRBV6-2 or TRBV6-3 and J usage is TRBJ2-7; D is undetermined. Between the trimmed V and J ends, which lost 4 bases and 3 bases, there was a span of 13 bases. This CDR3 is built from 14 residues. The germline V gene encodes CDR1 MNHEY and CDR2 SVGEGT. As DNA, the CDR3 is TGTGCCAGCAGTTGGGTCAGGCTAAACTACGAGCAGTACTTC. Translating gives CASSWVRLNYEQYF.

The table lists this clonotype with a few counts. This rearrangement joins TRBV10-3 to TRBJ2-7; the D gene is possibly TRBD1 (8 bases). The J call could be wrong; TRBJ2-5 is a better fit for the DNA end. CDR3 length equals 15 residues. Germline assignment: CDR1 ENHRY and CDR2 SYGVKD. CDR3 nucleotides: TGTGCCACCGAAGCTGAGACAGGGGAGGGAGAGACCCAGTACTTC. Protein: CATEAETGEGETQYF.

This clonotype appeared many times. This chain uses TRBV6-1 with TRBJ2-3; no firm D call. Germline lookup yields CDR1 MNHNS and CDR2 SASEGT. Trimming took off 2 bases at V and 9 bases at J, with 12 bases between the two ends. The CDR3 sequence is 13 residues long. This CDR3 reads CASSESAPFTQYF. DNA for the CDR3: TGTGCCAGCAGTGAATCTGCGCCATTCACGCAGTATTTT.

This clonotype was picked up many times. This sequence joins TRBV24-1 and TRBJ1-5, with D unclear. V lost 5 bases, J lost 6 bases, and 10 bases lay in between. The length of the CDR3 is 13 residues. CDR1 and CDR2 (germline): KGHDR, SFDVKD. CDR3 protein: CATSGGNGQPQHF. CDR3 bases: TGTGCCACCAGTGGAGGCAATGGTCAGCCCCAGCATTTT.

As for this clonotype: This may come from a read error, since a much larger clone is one base off. The chain couples TRBV7-2 to TRBJ2-7, with a possible D match to TRBD2 (5 bases). The CDR3 sequence is 14 residues long. The V gene's germline CDR1 is SGHTA and CDR2 FQGNSA. Trimming pared 5 bases from V and 7 bases from J, leaving 18 bases between. CDR3 coding DNA: TGTGCCAGCAGCCTAGAGGGCAGAAGTTCAGAGCAGTACTTC. Translated: CASSLEGRSSEQYF.

This clonotype showed up many times. The chain recombines TRBV9 with TRBJ2-1; 9 positions agree with TRBD1. V lost 4 bases, J lost 4 bases, and 6 bases stayed unmatched. CDR1 and CDR2 from the germline V gene are SGDLS and YYNGEE. CDR3 size: 15 residues. This CDR3 reads CASSLNGQGYNEQFF. The CDR3 DNA is TGTGCCAGCAGCCTTAATGGACAGGGGTACAATGAGCAGTTCTTC.

There are a few counts of this clonotype. CDR3 region: CASSQLRLADTQYF. The DNA for the CDR3 is TGTGCCAGCAGCCAATTACGGCTGGCAGATACGCAGTATTTT. This rearrangement joins TRBV3-1 to TRBJ2-3; D is unclear. Per germline, CDR1 LGHDT and CDR2 YNNKEL (reference sequence). The CDR3 has 14 residues. V was trimmed by 2 bases and J by 4 bases, leaving 10 bases between them.

The rearrangement uses TRBV5-1 and TRBJ2-2; D is possibly TRBD2 (5 bases). Trimming pared 0 bases from V and 6 bases from J, leaving 12 bases between. Germline V gene data show CDR1 as SGHRS and CDR2 as YFSETQ. The CDR3 contains 15 residues. The CDR3, as DNA: TGCGCCAGCAGCTTGGCCGCCCAGGACTCCGGGGAGCTGTTTTTT. Translated: CASSLAAQDSGELFF.

J is TRBJ2-1 and V is TRBV6-1; D gene ambiguous. Deletions cut 3 bases from V and 8 bases from J, with 20 bases between. Germline values: CDR1 MNHNS, CDR2 SASEGT. The CDR3 runs to 16 residues. Written as DNA, the CDR3 is TGTGCCAGCAGTGATTTTAGGCAGAACCAGAACGATGAGCAGTTCTTC. Residues: CASSDFRQNQNDEQFF.

This clonotype was found many times. This chain links TRBV4-2 with TRBJ2-1, with D possibly being TRBD1 (7 bases). Trimming pared 3 bases from V and 9 bases from J, leaving 18 bases between. Germline assignment: CDR1 LGHNA and CDR2 YNFKEQ. The CDR3 length is 15 residues. CDR3 in DNA: TGTGCCAGCAGCCAGGCCCAAAACAGGGGAGGTGAGCAGTTCTTC. It translates to CASSQAQNRGGEQFF.

Only a few counts were recorded for this clonotype. The rearrangement uses TRBV6-5 and TRBJ1-2; a possible D gene is TRBD1 (5 bases). CDR1 is MNHEY, CDR2 SVGAGI, per germline. Trimming cost V 7 bases and J 0 bases, with 15 bases left between them. CDR3 size: 15 residues. CDR3 nucleotide sequence: TGTGCCAGCACCACCGGGCAGGGAGCTAACTATGGCTACACCTTC. This gives the protein CASTTGQGANYGYTF.

The rearrangement uses TRBV6-6 and TRBJ2-6; no clear D gene. The CDR3 covers 15 residues. V dropped 11 bases and J dropped 2 bases, with 16 bases sitting between them. In germline, CDR1 is MNHNY, CDR2 SVGAGI (reference sequence). The CDR3 reads CAGSPSGPGANVLTF. The CDR3 DNA follows: TGTGCCGGTAGTCCCTCCGGGCCTGGGGCCAACGTCCTGACTTTC.

On this clonotype: Since a much larger clone is just one base distant, this may be a read error. The chain employs TRBV12-3 or TRBV12-4 and TRBJ2-5, with TRBD2 identical over 8 bases. Gene TRBJ2-1 matches the end of the DNA better, so the J call may be wrong. This CDR3 has 15 residues. CDR3 bases: TGTGCCAGCAGTTTAGAGCGGGGGATAAAAGAGACCCAGTTCTTC. The encoded protein is CASSLERGIKETQFF.

In this sample, this clonotype turned up a few times. V usage is TRBV9 and J usage is TRBJ2-5; 8 bases fit TRBD1. The DNA matches TRBJ2-7 better at its end, which makes the J call doubtful. The CDR3 length is 13 residues. The germline CDR1 and CDR2 sequences are SGDLS and YYNGEE. The CDR3, as DNA: TGTGCCAGCAGCAGGGGACAGGTCTACGAGCAGTACTTC. This gives the protein CASSRGQVYEQYF.

This clonotype was seen only a few times. With a much larger clone just one base away, this may be a read error. CDR3 coding DNA: TGTGCCAGCAGTCAACCGGGACTCCGGAATGAGCAGTACTTC. The encoded protein is CASSQPGLRNEQYF. The chain links TRBV12-3 or TRBV12-4 to TRBJ2-5, with D possibly being TRBD2 (6 bases). The CDR3 is made up of 14 amino acids. V was pared by 5 bases and J by 11 bases, with 21 bases between.

This clonotype has more than one count but fewer than ten. The rearrangement links TRBV19 to TRBJ2-5; 7 positions agree with TRBD1. The CDR3 length is 14 residues. Germline V gene data show CDR1 as LNHDA and CDR2 as SQIVND (reference sequence). Germline trimming cut 3 bases from V and 2 bases from J; bases unmatched to any gene: 3. The CDR3 loop reads CASSIMGQQETQYF. CDR3 DNA: TGTGCCAGTAGTATTATGGGACAGCAAGAGACCCAGTACTTC.